This T cell receptor (beta chain) was retrieved from a study of blood T cell repertoires in COVID-19 (dated by TCRdb to about 2020). Regarding the complete study: Collaborator samples came from the United States, Italy and Spain and covered acute and convalescent phases of COVID-19. The prospective study material was composed of cDNA or gDNA derived from T cells, B-cell-depleted T cells, or PBMCs. Deeply sampled blood TCRbeta repertoires from subjects exposed to, actively infected with, or recovered from COVID-19 were included in the dataset. The repertoires were released in a freely available public database meant as a resource for research on the immune response to SARS-CoV-2. The samples were drawn from two sources: the first 160 participants of the ongoing ImmuneRACE study, and 950 to 1,500 subjects contributed by 6 global collaborators. A de-identified subject ID, COVID-19 status, age in years and sex were almost always included in the sample metadata. Where available, HLA class I and class II types were obtained from metadata supplied by the sample provider rather than from assay-based typing. What the authors observed across the whole study: The amount of clinical and demographic metadata varied by source and participant and was provided uncurated.

TCRbeta CDR3 regions were amplified from genomic DNA by means of the immunoSEQ Assay, a bias-controlled multiplex PCR. For the original study's pipeline: Nucleated cell counts per sample were estimated from amplification of reference gene primers within the assay. Sequence reads were collapsed and filtered to measure the absolute abundance of every unique TCRbeta CDR3 rearrangement. Productive Simpson clonality was computed per sample as the square root of Simpson's diversity index over productive rearrangements. TCRdb obtained this table from immuneACCESS and retained in-frame rearrangements with V and J assigned. These tables miss some clones; where compared with another copy, unresolved V genes account for less than half of the shortfall, and the remainder is unexplained. V and J calls and clone size are those listed in that table; D and trimming were worked out from the DNA. Across this sample there are 180,000 or so clones, with about 90% seen only once. Just under 2.5% of the sample is in the top ten clones.

This clone was counted a single time. Its antigen remains undetermined. Qualities for individual bases were not recorded, and no much larger clone is one base off. Each collaborating institution followed its own protocols to collect whole blood in K2EDTA tubes. Collaborator samples were shipped for TCRbeta analysis as frozen whole blood, isolated PBMCs, or DNA extracted from either sample type. Counted from cysteine to phenylalanine, this CDR3 has 14 amino acids. Only the CDR3 part of the read is kept: 42 bases, read in frame from the first base. The trim is 5 bases for V and 7 bases for J, with a gap of 17 bases between the germline ends. Reading the germline V gene (reference sequence) gives CDR1 MNHEY and CDR2 SMNVEV.

This clonotype was sampled from a middle-aged man with active or convalescent COVID-19. The chain links TRBV27 with TRBJ1-1; TRBD1 could be the D gene, as 6 bases match. The sample comprised peripheral blood. Here is the DNA: TGTGCCAGCAGTATAAACAGGGAAGGCGGTGAAGCTTTCTTT. Translated, it reads CASSINREGGEAFF.